This passage covers 3 T cell receptor beta chains from one sample sequenced in a study of regulatory T cells in long-lasting Graves disease. Libraries of TCR beta came from iRepertoire HTBI primers plus Arm-PCR of CDR3 regions. One entry per CDR3 protein, called by TCRdb with MiXCR from the multiplex PCR reads. The sample holds about 350,000 distinct CDR3 sequences, over 15% seen once. Time point indicated: newly diagnosed GD, antithyroid drugs for less than 3 months. The TCR library was prepared using RNA isolated from PBMCs. The same data also went into a second study, on T cells in Graves' hyperthyroidism and ophthalmopathy.

The sequencing used peripheral blood mononuclear cells (PBMCs), collected at new diagnosis, from a patient treated with antithyroid drugs. The receptors derive from a man aged 35 to 55 with Graves disease.

This clonotype was seen at least ten times. The chain employs TRBV27 and TRBJ2-5, with no clear D. The CDR3 consists of 13 residues. The V gene's germline CDR1 is MNHEY and CDR2 SMNVEV (reference sequence). V dropped 8 bases and J dropped 2 bases, with 12 bases sitting between them. CDR3 nucleotides: TGTGCCAGCGCCTCTATGGGACAAGAGACCCAGTACTTC. Amino acid sequence: CASASMGQETQYF.

This clonotype was detected a few times. A much larger clone lies a single base off, so this may be a read error. The DNA of the CDR3 is TGTGCCGGCAGTTACGTTTCGGGAGGGCACGAGCAGTACTTC. Its translation is CAGSYVSGGHEQYF. The chain recombines TRBV6-5 with TRBJ2-7; 8 bases line up with TRBD2. The CDR3 runs 14 residues. The germline V gene encodes CDR1 MNHEY and CDR2 SVGAGI.

This clonotype was counted at least ten times. V and J are TRBV29-1 and TRBJ2-4; TRBD1 is a possible D gene (5 bases). Germline V gives CDR1 SQVTM, CDR2 ANQGSEA. With 4 bases removed from V and 5 bases from J, the gap between germline ends came to 15 bases. The CDR3 sequence is 14 residues long. The CDR3 nucleotides read TGCAGCGTTGGGGATAGGGGATTAGAAAACATTCAGTACTTC. It yields the protein CSVGDRGLENIQYF.